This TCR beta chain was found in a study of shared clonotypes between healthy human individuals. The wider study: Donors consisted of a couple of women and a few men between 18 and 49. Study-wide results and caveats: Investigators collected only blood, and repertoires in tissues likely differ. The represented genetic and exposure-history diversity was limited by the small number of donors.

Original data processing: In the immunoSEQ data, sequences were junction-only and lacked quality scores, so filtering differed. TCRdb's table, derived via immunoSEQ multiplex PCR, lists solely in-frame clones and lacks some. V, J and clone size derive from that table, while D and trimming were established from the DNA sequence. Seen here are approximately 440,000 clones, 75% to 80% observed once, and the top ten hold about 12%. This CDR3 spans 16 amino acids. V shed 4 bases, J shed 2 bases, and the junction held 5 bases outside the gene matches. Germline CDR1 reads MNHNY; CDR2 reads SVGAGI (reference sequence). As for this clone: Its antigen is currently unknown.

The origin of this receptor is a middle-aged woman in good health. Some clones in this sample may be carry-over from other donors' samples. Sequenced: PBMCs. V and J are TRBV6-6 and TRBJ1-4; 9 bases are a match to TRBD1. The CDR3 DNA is TGTGCCAGCAGTTTTGGGACAGGGAGGACTAATGAAAAACTGTTTTTT. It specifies CASSFGTGRTNEKLFF.